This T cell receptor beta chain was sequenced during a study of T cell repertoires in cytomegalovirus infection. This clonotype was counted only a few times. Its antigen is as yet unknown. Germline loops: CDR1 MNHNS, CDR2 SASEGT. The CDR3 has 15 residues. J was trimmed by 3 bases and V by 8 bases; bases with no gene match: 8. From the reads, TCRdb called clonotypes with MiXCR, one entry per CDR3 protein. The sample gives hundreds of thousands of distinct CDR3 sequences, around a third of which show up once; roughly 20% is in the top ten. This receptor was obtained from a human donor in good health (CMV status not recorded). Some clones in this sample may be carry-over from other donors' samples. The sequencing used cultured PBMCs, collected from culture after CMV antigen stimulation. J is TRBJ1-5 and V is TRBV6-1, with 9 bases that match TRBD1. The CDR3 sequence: CASAPGQGLNQPQHF. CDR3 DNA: TGTGCCAGCGCGCCGGGACAGGGCCTCAATCAGCCCCAGCATTTT.